This TCR beta chain originates from a study of T cell repertoires in aging, cancer and after chemotherapy (dated by TCRdb to between 2017 and 2020). Regarding the complete study: Donors spanned six age groups from 30 or younger to 70 or older, with at least three individuals per group. Alongside 95 to 100 healthy donors serving as a reference group, the cohort included 200 to 250 cancer patients, of whom approximately 94 had hematological cancers and some 130 had solid cancers. Paired pre- and post-chemotherapy samples in the hematological group came from chronic lymphocytic leukemia patients treated with fludarabine- or bendamustine-based regimens. In total, the full dataset held several million TCR reads. Peripheral blood TCR beta repertoires from healthy donors and cancer patients were profiled to examine immunoaging and T cell reconstitution after chemotherapy. On the study overall, not on this receptor specifically: The authors noted that the repertoire data do not allow conclusions about immunological memory after chemotherapy. An increase in median generation probability over the chemotherapy interval was observed in both cancer cohorts, suggesting that the repertoire was reconstituted through rebound thymic output. Lymphoid organ infiltration was present in the hematological cancer patients, and this infiltration may itself impair thymic emigration or the expansion of peripheral T cells. Significantly lower blood TCR diversity and higher clonality were observed in untreated patients with hematological or solid cancers than in age-matched healthy donors. In healthy donors, the decline in TCR diversity with age was mainly due to loss of richness, whereas in cancer patients loss of evenness also played a role.

TCR beta rearrangements were amplified from genomic DNA isolated from peripheral blood, not from sorted cells or RNA. Multiplex touch-down PCR with a mixed TRB-A/B primer pool was used to amplify rearranged TRB sequences covering the V, D and J segments. Illumina adapters and sample indices were attached to the amplicons through two consecutive PCR reactions run with Phusion HS II polymerase. Amplicons were gel-purified using the NucleoSpin Gel and PCR Clean-up kit and were subsequently checked with Qubit and an Agilent 2100 Bioanalyzer. Sequencing of the libraries was done on an Illumina MiSeq with paired-end, single-indexed 600-cycle runs. Under the source paper's analysis protocol: Processing of the TRB sequences was carried out with MiXCR versions 2.12 and 3.0.5. Each unique CDR3 nucleotide sequence counted as one clone, and only productive sequences with at least two reads were retained. Repertoire metrics included Shannon diversity, evenness, clonality (one minus evenness), and alpha-parameterized diversity profiles from alpha 0 to 5. The IGoR algorithm was used to calculate generation probabilities of clones in the paired pre- and post-chemotherapy samples. TCRdb ran its own pipeline on the public reads, namely fastp trimming at Q25 and MiXCR clone calling, and kept in-frame beta chains. Here each entry gathers all rows of one CDR3 protein and keeps the most common genes and DNA. The V and J calls reflect TCRdb's pipeline rather than the authors' work. Within this sample are around 1,300 distinct CDR3 sequences, with 45% to 50% of them counted one time only. The ten largest make up around 25% of the sample.

Concerning this clonotype itself: Its antigen remains unidentified. No quality values exist for individual bases; no much larger clone is one base distant.

Sequencing was done on a sample of blood. This clonotype originated in a human donor with a blood cancer.

The encoded CDR3 is CASSYSPPGFSWHSPLHF. The nucleotides are TGTGCCAGCAGTTACTCCCCTCCAGGGTTTTCCTGGCATTCACCCCTCCACTTT. The chain is made from TRBV6-6 and TRBJ1-6; the D region possibly corresponds to TRBD1 (5 bases align). The CDR3 numbers 18 residues from cysteine through phenylalanine. The retained sequence is limited to the CDR3, 54 bases, with the frame set at the first base. CDR1 and CDR2, per the germline V gene (reference sequence), are MNHNY and SVGAGI. The germline ends are 20 bases apart after V is trimmed by 0 bases and J by 8 bases.